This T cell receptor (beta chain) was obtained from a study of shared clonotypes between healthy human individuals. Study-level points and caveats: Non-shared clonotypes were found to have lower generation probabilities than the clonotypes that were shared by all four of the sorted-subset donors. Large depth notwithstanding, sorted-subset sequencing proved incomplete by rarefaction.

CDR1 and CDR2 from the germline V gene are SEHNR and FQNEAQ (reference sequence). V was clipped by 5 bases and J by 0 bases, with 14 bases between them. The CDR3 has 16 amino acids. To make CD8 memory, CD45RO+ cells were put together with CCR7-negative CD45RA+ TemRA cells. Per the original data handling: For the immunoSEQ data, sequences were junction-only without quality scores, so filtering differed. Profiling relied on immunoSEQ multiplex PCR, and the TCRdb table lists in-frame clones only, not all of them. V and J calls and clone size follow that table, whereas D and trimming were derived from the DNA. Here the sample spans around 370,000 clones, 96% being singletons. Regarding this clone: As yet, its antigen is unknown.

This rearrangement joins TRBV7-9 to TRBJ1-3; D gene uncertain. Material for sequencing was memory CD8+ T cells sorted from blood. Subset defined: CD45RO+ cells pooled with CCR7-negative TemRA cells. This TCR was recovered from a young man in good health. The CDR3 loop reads CASSRLGRDSGNTIYF. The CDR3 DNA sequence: TGTGCCAGCAGCCGCCTAGGGAGAGACTCTGGAAACACCATATATTTT. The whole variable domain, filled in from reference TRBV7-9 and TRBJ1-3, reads DTGVSQNPRHKITKRGQNVTFRCDPISEHNRLYWYRQTLGQGPEFLTYFQNEAQLEKSRLLSDRFSAERPKGSFSTLEIQRTEQGDSAMYLCASSRLGRDSGNTIYFGEGSWLTVV.